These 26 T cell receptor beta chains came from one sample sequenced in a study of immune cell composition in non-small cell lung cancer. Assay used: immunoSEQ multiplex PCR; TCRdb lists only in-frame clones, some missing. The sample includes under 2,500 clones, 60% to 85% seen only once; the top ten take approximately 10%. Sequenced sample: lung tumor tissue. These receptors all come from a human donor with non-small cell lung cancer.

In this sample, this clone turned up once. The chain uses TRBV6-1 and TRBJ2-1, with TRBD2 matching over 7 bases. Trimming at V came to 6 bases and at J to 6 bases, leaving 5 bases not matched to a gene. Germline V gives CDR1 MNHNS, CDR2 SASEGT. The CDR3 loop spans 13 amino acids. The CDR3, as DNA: TGTGCCAGCAGCTGGGCGGGGGTCAATGAGCAGTTCTTC. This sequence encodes CASSWAGVNEQFF.

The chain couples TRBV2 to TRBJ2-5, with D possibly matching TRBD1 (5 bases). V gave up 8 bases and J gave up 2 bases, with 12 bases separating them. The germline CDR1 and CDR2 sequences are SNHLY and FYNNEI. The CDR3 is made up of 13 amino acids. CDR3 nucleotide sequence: TGTGCCAGCTCAGGGCGTTTACAAGAGACCCAGTACTTC. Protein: CASSGRLQETQYF.

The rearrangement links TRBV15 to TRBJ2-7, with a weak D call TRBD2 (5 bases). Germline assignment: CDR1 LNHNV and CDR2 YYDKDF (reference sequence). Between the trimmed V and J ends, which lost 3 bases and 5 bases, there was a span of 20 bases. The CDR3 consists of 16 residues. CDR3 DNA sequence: TGTGCCACCAGCAGCCCTGCGGGCGGCCCTTTCCACGAGCAGTACTTC. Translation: CATSSPAGGPFHEQYF. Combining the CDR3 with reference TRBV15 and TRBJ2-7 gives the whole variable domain DAMVIQNPRYQVTQFGKPVTLSCSQTLNHNVMYWYQQKSSQAPKLLFHYYDKDFNNEADTPDNFQSRRPNTSFCFLDIRSPGLGDTAMYLCATSSPAGGPFHEQYFGPGTRLTVT.

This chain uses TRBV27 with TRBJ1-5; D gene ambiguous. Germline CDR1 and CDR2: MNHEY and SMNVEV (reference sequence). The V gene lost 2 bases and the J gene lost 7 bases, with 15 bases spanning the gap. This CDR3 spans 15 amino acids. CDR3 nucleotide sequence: TGTGCCAGCAGTTTAGGGTTTGGTATCGGGCAGCCCCAGCATTTT. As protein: CASSLGFGIGQPQHF.

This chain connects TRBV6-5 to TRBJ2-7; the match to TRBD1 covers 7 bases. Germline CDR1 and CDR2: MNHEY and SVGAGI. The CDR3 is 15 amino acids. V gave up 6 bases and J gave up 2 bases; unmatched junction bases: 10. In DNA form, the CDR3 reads TGTGCCAGCAGCACCTCCGGGACAGCAGCCTACGAGCAGTACTTC. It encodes CASSTSGTAAYEQYF.

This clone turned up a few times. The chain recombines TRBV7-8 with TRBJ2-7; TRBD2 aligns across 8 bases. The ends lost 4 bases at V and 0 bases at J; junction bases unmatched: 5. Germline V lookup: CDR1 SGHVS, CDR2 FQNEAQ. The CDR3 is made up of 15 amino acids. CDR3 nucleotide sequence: TGTGCCAGCAGCTCCGGGACTAGGGCCTCCTACGAGCAGTACTTC. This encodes CASSSGTRASYEQYF.

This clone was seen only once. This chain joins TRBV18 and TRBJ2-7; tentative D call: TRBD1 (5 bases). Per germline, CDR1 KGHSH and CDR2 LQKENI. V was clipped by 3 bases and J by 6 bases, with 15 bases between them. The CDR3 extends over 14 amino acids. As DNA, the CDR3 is TGTGCCAGCTCACCTGTTGGTGCAGGGTTCGAGCAGTACTTC. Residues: CASSPVGAGFEQYF.

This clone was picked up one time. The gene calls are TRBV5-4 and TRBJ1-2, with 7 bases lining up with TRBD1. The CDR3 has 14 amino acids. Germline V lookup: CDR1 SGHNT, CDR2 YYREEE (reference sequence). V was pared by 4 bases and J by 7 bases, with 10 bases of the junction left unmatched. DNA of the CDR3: TGTGCCAGCAGCACACCGACAGGGTCGGTTGGCTACACCTTC. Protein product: CASSTPTGSVGYTF.

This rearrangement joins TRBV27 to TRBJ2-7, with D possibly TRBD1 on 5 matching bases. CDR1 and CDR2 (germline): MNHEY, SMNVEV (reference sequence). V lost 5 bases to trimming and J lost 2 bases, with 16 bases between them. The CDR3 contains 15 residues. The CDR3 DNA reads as TGTGCCAGCAGTCTTAATTTCGTGGGGCCCTACGAGCAGTACTTC. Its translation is CASSLNFVGPYEQYF.

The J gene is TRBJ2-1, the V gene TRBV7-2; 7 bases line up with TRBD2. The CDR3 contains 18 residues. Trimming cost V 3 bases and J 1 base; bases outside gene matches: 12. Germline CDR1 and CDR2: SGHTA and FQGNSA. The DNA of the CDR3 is TGTGCCAGCAGCTTCCCCGAGCTAGCGGAGAATTCCTACAATGAGCAGTTCTTC. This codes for CASSFPELAENSYNEQFF.

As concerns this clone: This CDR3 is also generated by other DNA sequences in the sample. As DNA, the CDR3 is TGTGCCAGCAGTGAAGGGCGGGGAAGGGAGCAGTACTTC. Amino acid sequence: CASSEGRGREQYF. The chain uses TRBV2 and TRBJ2-7; tentatively, D is TRBD2 (6 bases). Trimming stripped 1 base from V and 7 bases from J, with 11 bases between. Germline values: CDR1 SNHLY, CDR2 FYNNEI. The CDR3 totals 13 residues.

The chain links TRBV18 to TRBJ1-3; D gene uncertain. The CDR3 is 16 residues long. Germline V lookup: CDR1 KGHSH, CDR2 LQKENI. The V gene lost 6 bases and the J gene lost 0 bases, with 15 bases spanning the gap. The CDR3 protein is CASSRMSHDSGNTIYF. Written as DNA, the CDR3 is TGTGCCAGCTCCCGAATGTCACACGACTCTGGAAACACCATATATTTT.

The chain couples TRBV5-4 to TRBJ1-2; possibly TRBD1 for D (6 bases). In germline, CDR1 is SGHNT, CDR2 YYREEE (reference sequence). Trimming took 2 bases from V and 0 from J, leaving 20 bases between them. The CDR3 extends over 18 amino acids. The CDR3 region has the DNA TGTGCCAGCAGCTTTAGTGGGGGTACCTGGACAGCTAACTATGGCTACACCTTC. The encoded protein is CASSFSGGTWTANYGYTF.

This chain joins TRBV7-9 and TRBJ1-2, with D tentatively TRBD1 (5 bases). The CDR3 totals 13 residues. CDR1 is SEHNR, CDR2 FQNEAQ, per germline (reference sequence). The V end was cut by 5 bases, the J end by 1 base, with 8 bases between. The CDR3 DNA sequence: TGTGCCAGCAGCCCGGGGGTTAACTATGGCTACACCTTC. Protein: CASSPGVNYGYTF.

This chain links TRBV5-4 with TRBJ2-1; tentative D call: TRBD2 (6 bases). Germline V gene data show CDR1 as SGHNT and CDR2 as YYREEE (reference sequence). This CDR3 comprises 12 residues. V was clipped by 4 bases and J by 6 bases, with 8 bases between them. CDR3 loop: CASSPSANEQFF. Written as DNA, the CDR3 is TGTGCCAGCAGCCCTAGCGCCAATGAGCAGTTCTTC.

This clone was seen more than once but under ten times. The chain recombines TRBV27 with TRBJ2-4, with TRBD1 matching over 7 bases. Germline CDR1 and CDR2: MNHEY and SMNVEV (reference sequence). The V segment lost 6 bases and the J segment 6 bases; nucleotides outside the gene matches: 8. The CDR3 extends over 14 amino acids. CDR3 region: CASSPTGIRNIQYF. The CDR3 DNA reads TGTGCCAGCAGCCCGACAGGGATTAGAAACATTCAGTACTTC.

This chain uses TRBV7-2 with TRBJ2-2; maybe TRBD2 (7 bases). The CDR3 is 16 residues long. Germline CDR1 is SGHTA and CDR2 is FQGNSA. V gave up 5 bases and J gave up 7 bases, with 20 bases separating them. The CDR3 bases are TGTGCCAGCAGCCAAGTGGGGGGGGCGATCAGCGGGGAGCTGTTTTTT. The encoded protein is CASSQVGGAISGELFF.

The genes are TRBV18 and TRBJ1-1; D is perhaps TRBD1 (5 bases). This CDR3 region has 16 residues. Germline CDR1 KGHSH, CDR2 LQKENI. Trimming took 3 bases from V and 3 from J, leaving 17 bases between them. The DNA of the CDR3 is TGTGCCAGCTCACCGTCTCGCCGGGGGGAAGACACTGAAGCTTTCTTT. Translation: CASSPSRRGEDTEAFF.

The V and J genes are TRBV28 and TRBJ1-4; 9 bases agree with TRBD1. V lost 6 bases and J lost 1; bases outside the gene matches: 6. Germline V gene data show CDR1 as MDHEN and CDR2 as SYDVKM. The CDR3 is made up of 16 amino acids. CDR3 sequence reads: CASSQTGGGTNEKLFF. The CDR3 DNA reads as TGTGCCAGCAGCCAGACAGGGGGAGGAACTAATGAAAAACTGTTTTTT.

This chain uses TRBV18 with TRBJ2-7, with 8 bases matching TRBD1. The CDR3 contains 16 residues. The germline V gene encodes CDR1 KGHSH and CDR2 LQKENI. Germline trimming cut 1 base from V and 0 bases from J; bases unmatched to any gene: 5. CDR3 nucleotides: TGTGCCAGCTCACCACTCACAGGGGGGAGCTCCTACGAGCAGTACTTC. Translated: CASSPLTGGSSYEQYF.

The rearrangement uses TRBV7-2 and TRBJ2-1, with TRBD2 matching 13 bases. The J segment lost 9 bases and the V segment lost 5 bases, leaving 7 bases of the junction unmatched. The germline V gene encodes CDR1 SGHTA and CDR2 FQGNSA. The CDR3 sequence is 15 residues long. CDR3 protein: CASSPFRTSGSEQFF. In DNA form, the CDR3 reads TGTGCCAGCAGCCCCTTTCGGACTAGCGGGAGTGAGCAGTTCTTC. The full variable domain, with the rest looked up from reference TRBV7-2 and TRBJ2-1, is GAGVSQSPSNKVTEKGKDVELRCDPISGHTALYWYRQSLGQGLEFLIYFQGNSAPDKSGLPSDRFSAERTGGSVSTLTIQRTQQEDSAVYLCASSPFRTSGSEQFFGPGTRLTVL.

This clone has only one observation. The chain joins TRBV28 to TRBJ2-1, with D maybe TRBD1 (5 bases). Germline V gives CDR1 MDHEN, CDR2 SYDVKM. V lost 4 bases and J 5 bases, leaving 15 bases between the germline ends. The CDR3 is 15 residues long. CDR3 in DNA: TGTGCCAGCAGTTCAAGTCCCAGGGCTAACAATGAGCAGTTCTTC. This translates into CASSSSPRANNEQFF.

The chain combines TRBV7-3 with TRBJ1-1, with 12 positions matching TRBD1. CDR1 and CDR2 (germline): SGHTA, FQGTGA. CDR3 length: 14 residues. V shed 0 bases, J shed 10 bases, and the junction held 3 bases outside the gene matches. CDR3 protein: CASSLTGQGAGAFF. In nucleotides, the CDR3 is TGTGCCAGCAGCTTAACGGGACAGGGGGCCGGAGCTTTCTTT.

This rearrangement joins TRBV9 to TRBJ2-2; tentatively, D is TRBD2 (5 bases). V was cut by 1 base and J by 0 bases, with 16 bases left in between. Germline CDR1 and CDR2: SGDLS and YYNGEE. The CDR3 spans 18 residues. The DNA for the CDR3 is TGTGCCAGCAGCGTAAAGGCTGACTATTCGTCGAACACCGGGGAGCTGTTTTTT. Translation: CASSVKADYSSNTGELFF.

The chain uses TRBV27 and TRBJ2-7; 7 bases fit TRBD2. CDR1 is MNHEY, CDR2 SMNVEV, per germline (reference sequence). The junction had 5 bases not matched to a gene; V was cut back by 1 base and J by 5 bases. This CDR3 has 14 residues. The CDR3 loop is CASSLLAGDNEQYF. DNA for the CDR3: TGTGCCAGCAGTTTATTGGCGGGAGATAACGAGCAGTACTTC.

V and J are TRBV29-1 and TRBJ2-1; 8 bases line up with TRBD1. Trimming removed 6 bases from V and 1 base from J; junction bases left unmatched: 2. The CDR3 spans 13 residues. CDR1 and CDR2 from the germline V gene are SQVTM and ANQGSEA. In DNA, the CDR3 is TGCAGCGTGAGGACAGGGTCCTACAATGAGCAGTTCTTC. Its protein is CSVRTGSYNEQFF.